One sample yielded the 17 T cell receptor beta chains listed below, sequenced in a study of blood T cell repertoires in COVID-19. Sequencing was performed with immunoSEQ multiplex PCR; in TCRdb, only in-frame clones are kept and a portion is missing. The repertoire holds approximately 290,000 clones, about 85% seen once, with 0.87% in the top ten. The sample was peripheral blood. The receptor source for this set is a human donor with COVID-19, enrolled during active disease. The donor label of this sample is uncertain.

This clone was seen once. The chain links TRBV6-2 or TRBV6-3 to TRBJ1-5, with 12 nucleotides matching TRBD1. Germline V gene lookup returns CDR1 MNHEY and CDR2 SVGEGT. V dropped 4 bases and J dropped 7; count of bases not matched to a gene: 5. CDR3 length: 15 amino acids. CDR3 DNA: TGTGCCAGCAGTTGGGGACAGGGGGCGGGCCAGCCCCAGCATTTT. Its translation: CASSWGQGAGQPQHF.

The J gene is TRBJ2-1, the V gene TRBV19; 12 bases are a match to TRBD1. The germline gives CDR1 LNHDA, CDR2 SQIVND (reference sequence). Trimming cost V 4 bases and J 6 bases; bases outside gene matches: 7. The CDR3 runs 16 residues. CDR3 region: CASSKGQGAGSNEQFF. CDR3 in DNA: TGTGCCAGTAGTAAGGGACAGGGGGCCGGTAGCAATGAGCAGTTCTTC. Full variable domain (missing parts from reference TRBV19 and TRBJ2-1): DGGITQSPKYLFRKEGQNVTLSCEQNLNHDAMYWYRQDPGQGLRLIYYSQIVNDFQKGDIAEGYSVSREKKESFPLTVTSAQKNPTAFYLCASSKGQGAGSNEQFFGPGTRLTVL.

The V and J genes are TRBV5-1 and TRBJ2-3, with 8 positions matching TRBD1. The CDR3 has 14 residues. Germline V gene lookup returns CDR1 SGHRS and CDR2 YFSETQ. The J segment lost 3 bases and the V segment lost 4 bases, leaving 4 bases of the junction unmatched. CDR3 region: CASSQGQGTDTQYF. The CDR3 DNA is TGCGCCAGCAGCCAAGGACAGGGTACAGATACGCAGTATTTT.

V is TRBV4-1 and J is TRBJ1-5, with D possibly TRBD1 on 6 matching bases. CDR3 size: 15 residues. In germline, CDR1 is MGHRA, CDR2 YSYEKL. V was shortened by 4 bases and J by 4 bases, with 14 bases between the two germline ends. The CDR3 loop is CASSPQGTTNQPQHF. CDR3 nucleotide sequence: TGCGCCAGCAGCCCCCAAGGGACAACAAATCAGCCCCAGCATTTT.

V usage is TRBV6-5 and J usage is TRBJ1-1; 11 nucleotides match TRBD1. The CDR3 runs to 13 residues. V dropped 6 bases and J dropped 7; count of bases not matched to a gene: 4. The germline V gene encodes CDR1 MNHEY and CDR2 SVGAGI. The CDR3 DNA sequence: TGTGCCAGCAGCCGGACAGGGGGCTTTGAAGCTTTCTTT. Protein product: CASSRTGGFEAFF.

The chain has TRBV5-6 and TRBJ2-7, with 10 positions matching TRBD2. Germline loops: CDR1 SGHDT, CDR2 YYEEEE. V lost 2 bases, J lost 3 bases, and 8 bases stayed unmatched. The CDR3 totals 16 residues. The CDR3 sequence is CASSFLPSGGHYEQYF. The CDR3 region has the DNA TGTGCCAGCAGCTTTCTTCCTAGCGGGGGCCACTACGAGCAGTACTTC.

The V gene is TRBV5-4, the J gene TRBJ1-2; 7 nucleotides align to TRBD1. Losses at the gene ends were 4 bases for V and 2 bases for J; bases not matched to a gene: 2. CDR3 size: 13 residues. Germline V gives CDR1 SGHNT, CDR2 YYREEE (reference sequence). The CDR3 coding sequence is TGTGCCAGCAGCGAGGGACAGAACTATGGCTACACCTTC. It is translated as CASSEGQNYGYTF.

The table lists this clone with a few counts. The chain recombines TRBV7-9 with TRBJ1-6; no firm D call. Germline assignment: CDR1 SEHNR and CDR2 FQNEAQ (reference sequence). V was trimmed by 5 bases and J by 10 bases, leaving 9 bases between them. The CDR3 sequence is 12 residues long. The CDR3 is CASSTARSPLHF. The CDR3 nucleotides read TGTGCCAGCAGCACTGCTAGATCACCCCTCCACTTT.

V gene TRBV19 combines with J gene TRBJ1-1, with D perhaps TRBD1 (6 bases). Germline CDR1 is LNHDA and CDR2 is SQIVND (reference sequence). V gave up 7 bases and J gave up 2 bases, with 11 bases separating them. This CDR3 is built from 13 residues. The DNA for the CDR3 is TGTGCCAGTACGGACAGCCTAAACACTGAAGCTTTCTTT. Amino acid sequence: CASTDSLNTEAFF.

The chain carries TRBV7-3 and TRBJ1-1; 10 nucleotides line up with TRBD1. Germline loops: CDR1 SGHTA, CDR2 FQGTGA. V dropped 5 bases and J dropped 4; count of bases not matched to a gene: 10. CDR3 length: 16 amino acids. Here the CDR3 DNA reads TGTGCCAGCAGCCAATCGACAGGGGGCGCGGGCACTGAAGCTTTCTTT. Protein: CASSQSTGGAGTEAFF.

This chain connects TRBV19 to TRBJ1-1, with a possible D match to TRBD1 (6 bases). The V and J ends lost 5 bases and 2 bases respectively, with 12 bases between them. This CDR3 spans 14 amino acids. The germline CDR1 and CDR2 sequences are LNHDA and SQIVND (reference sequence). CDR3: CASSVGQSNTEAFF. DNA of the CDR3: TGTGCCAGTAGTGTCGGACAGAGTAACACTGAAGCTTTCTTT.

The chain links TRBV3-1 (or the pseudogene TRBV3-2) to TRBJ1-4; possible D gene TRBD1, 6 bases. The CDR3 has 13 residues. The V end was cut by 5 bases, the J end by 8 bases, with 12 bases between. CDR1 is LGHDT and CDR2 is YNNKEL in the germline V gene (reference sequence). The DNA of the CDR3 is TGTGCCAGCAGCTTAGGACAGCAAGAAAAACTGTTTTTT. Encoded protein: CASSLGQQEKLFF.

This clone was observed a single time. The V gene is TRBV18, the J gene TRBJ2-1, with TRBD1 matching 8 bases. Germline CDR1 and CDR2: KGHSH and LQKENI. The length of the CDR3 is 17 residues. After removal of 2 bases from V and 6 bases from J, the junction contained 12 bases not matched to a gene. This CDR3 reads CASSPVRQGFSGNEQFF. CDR3 in DNA: TGTGCCAGCTCACCAGTGAGACAGGGGTTTTCTGGCAATGAGCAGTTCTTC.

V is TRBV6-1 and J is TRBJ1-2; D gene uncertain. Per germline, CDR1 MNHNS and CDR2 SASEGT. Trimming pared 2 bases from V and 7 bases from J, leaving 11 bases between. This CDR3 spans 13 amino acids. DNA of the CDR3: TGTGCCAGCAGTGAATGGGAGAGGGCTGGCTACACCTTC. It yields the protein CASSEWERAGYTF.

The rearrangement joins TRBV5-1 to TRBJ1-2; no clear D gene. The V and J ends lost 0 bases and 4 bases respectively, with 13 bases between them. CDR1 and CDR2 (germline): SGHRS, YFSETQ. The CDR3 loop spans 15 amino acids. CDR3 nucleotides: TGCGCCAGCAGCTTGGGGATCGCGGGTGGCTATGGCTACACCTTC. Amino acids: CASSLGIAGGYGYTF.

This clone has more than one count but fewer than ten. This sequence joins TRBV15 and TRBJ2-3; D is unresolved. V lost 5 bases and J lost 1, with 22 bases in between. The CDR3 extends over 18 amino acids. Germline values: CDR1 LNHNV, CDR2 YYDKDF (reference sequence). In DNA form, the CDR3 reads TGTGCCACCAGCTCCAGGCTTGGAAACTCCGCTGGCACAGATACGCAGTATTTT. Translating it yields CATSSRLGNSAGTDTQYF.

V is TRBV5-1 and J is TRBJ1-2; 10 bases fit TRBD1. Per germline, CDR1 SGHRS and CDR2 YFSETQ. This CDR3 region has 15 residues. Losses at the gene ends were 4 bases for V and 4 bases for J; bases not matched to a gene: 7. In DNA form, the CDR3 reads TGCGCCAGCAGCCTAGGGACAGGGGTTAGCTATGGCTACACCTTC. Its translation: CASSLGTGVSYGYTF.